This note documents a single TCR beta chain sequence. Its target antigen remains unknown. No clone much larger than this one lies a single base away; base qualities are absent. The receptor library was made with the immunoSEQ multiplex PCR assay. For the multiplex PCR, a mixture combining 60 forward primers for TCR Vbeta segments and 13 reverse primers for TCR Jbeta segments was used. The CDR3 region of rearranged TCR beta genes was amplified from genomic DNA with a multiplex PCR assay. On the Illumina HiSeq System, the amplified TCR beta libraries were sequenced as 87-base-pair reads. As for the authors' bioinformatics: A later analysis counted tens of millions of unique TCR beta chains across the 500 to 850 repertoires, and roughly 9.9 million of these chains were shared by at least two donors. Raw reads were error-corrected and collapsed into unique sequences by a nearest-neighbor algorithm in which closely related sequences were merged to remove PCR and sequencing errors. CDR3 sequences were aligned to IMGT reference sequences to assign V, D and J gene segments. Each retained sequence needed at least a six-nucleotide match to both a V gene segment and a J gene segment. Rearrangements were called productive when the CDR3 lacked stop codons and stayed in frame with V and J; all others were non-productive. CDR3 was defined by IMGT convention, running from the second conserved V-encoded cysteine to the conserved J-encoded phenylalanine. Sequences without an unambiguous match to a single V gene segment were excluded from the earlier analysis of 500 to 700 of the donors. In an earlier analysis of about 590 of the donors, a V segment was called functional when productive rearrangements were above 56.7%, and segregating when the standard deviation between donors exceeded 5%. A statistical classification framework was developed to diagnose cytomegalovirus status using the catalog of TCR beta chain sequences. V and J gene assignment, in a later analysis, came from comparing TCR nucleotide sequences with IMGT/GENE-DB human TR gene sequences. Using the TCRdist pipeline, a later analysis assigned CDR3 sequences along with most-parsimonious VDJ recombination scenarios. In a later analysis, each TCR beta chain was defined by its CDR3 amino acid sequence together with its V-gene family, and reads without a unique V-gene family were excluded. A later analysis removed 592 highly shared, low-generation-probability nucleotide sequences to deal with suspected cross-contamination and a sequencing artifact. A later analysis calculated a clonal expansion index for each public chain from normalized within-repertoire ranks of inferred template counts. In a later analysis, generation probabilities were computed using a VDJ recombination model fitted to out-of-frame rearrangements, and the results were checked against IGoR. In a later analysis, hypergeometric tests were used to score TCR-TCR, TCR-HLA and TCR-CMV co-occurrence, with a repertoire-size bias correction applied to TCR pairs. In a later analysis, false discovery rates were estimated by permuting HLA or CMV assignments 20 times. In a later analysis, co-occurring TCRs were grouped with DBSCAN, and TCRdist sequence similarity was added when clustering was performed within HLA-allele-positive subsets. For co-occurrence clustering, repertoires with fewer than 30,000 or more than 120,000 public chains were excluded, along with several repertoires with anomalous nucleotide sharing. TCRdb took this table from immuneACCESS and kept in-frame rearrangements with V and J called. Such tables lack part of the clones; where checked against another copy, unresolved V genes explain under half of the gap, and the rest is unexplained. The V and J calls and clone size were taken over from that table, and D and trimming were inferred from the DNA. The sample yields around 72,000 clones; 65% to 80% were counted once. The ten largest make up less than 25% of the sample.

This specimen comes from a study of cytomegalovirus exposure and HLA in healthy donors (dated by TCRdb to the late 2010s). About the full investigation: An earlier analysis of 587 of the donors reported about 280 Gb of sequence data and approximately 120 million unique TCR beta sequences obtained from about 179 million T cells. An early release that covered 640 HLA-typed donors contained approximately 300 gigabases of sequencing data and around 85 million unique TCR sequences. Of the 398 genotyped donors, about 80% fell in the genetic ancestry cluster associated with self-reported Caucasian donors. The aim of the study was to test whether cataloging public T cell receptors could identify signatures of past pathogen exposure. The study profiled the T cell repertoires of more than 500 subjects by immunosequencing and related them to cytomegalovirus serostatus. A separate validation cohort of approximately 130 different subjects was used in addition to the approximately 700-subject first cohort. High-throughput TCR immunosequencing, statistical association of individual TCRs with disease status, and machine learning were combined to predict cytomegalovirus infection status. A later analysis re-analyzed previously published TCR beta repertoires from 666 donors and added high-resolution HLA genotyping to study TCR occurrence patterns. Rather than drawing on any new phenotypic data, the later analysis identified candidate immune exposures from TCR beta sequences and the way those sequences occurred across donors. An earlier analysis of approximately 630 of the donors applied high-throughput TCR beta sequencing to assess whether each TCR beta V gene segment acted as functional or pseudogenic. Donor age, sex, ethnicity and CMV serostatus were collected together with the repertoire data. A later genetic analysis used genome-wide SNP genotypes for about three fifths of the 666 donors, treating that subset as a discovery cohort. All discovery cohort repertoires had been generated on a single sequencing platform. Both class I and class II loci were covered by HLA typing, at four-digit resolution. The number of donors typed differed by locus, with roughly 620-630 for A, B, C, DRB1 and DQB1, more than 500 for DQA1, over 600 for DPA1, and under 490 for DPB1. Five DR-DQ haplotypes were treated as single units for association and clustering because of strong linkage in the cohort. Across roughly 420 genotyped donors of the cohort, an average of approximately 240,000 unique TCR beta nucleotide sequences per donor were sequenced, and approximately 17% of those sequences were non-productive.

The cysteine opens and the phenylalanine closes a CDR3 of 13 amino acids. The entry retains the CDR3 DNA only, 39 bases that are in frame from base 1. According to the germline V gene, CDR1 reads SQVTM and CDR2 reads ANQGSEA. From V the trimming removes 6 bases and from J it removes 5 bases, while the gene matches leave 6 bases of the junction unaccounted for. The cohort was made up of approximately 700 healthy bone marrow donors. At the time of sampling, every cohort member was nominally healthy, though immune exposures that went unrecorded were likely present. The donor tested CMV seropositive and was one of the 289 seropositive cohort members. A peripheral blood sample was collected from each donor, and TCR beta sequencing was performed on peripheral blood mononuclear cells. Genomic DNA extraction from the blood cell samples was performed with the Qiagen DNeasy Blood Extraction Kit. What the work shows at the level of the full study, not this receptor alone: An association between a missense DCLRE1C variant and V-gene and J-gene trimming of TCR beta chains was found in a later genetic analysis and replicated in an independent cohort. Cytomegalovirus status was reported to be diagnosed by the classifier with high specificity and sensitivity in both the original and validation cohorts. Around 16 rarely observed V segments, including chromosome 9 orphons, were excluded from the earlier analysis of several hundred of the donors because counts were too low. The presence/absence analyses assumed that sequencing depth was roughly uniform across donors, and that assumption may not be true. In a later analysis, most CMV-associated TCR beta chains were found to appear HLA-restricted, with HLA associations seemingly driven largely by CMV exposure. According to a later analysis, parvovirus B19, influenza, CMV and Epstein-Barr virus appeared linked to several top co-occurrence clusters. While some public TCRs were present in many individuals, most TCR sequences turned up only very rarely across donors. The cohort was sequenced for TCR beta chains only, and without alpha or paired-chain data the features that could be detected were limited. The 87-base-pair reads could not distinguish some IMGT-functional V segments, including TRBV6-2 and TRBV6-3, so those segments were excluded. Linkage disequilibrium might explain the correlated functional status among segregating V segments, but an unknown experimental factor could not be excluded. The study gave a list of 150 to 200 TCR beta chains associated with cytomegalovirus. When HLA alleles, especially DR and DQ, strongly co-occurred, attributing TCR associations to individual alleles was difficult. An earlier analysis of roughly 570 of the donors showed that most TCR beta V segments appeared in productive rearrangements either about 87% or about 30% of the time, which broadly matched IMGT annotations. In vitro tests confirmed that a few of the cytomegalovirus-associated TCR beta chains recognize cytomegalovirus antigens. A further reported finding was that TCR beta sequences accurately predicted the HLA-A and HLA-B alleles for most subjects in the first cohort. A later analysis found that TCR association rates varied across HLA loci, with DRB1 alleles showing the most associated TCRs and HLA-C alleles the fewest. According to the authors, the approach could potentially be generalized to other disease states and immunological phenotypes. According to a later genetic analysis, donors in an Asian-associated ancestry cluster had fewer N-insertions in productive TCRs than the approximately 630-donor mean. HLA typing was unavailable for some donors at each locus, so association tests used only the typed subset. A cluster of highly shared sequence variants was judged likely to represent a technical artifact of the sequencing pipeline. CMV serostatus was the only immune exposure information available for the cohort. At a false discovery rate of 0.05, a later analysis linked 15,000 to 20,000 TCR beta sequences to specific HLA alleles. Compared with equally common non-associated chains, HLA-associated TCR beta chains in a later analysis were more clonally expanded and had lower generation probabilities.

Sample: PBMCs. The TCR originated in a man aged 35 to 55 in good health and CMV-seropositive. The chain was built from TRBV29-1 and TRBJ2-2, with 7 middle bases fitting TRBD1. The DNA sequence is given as TGCAGCGTGGGGAGACAGGGAACCGGGGAGCTGTTTTTT. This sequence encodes CSVGRQGTGELFF.